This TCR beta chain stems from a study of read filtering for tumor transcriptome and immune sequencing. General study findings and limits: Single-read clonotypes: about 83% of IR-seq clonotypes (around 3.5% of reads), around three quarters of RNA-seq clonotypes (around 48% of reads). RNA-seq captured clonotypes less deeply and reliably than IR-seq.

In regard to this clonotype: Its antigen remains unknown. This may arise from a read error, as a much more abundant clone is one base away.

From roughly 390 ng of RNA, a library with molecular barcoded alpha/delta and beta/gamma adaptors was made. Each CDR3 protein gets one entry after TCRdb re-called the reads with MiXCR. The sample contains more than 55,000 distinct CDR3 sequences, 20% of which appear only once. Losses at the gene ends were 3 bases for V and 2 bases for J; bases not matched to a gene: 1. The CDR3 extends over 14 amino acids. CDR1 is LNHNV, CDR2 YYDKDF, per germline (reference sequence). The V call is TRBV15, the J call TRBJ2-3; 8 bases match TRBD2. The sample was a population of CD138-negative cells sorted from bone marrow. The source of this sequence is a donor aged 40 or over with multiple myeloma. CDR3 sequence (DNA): TGTGCCACCAGCAGCGGGAGGGACACAGATACGCAGTATTTT. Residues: CATSSGRDTDTQYF.